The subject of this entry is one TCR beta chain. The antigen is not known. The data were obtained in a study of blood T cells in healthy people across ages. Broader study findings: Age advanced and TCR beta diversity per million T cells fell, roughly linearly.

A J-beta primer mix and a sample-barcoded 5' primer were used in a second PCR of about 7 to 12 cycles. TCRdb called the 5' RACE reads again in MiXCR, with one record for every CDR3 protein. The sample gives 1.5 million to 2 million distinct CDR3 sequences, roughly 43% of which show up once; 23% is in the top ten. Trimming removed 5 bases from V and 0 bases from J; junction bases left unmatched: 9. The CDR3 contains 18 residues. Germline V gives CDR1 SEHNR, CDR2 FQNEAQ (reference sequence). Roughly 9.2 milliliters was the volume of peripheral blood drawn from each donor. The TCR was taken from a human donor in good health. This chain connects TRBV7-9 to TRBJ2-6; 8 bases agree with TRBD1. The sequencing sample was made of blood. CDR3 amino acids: CASSPGQATISGANVLTF. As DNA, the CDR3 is TGTGCCAGCAGCCCGGGACAGGCAACGATCTCTGGGGCCAACGTCCTGACTTTC.